The clone carrying this T cell receptor beta chain was seen just once. TCRdb keeps only in-frame clones here, not all; method: immunoSEQ multiplex PCR. Among 140,000 or so clones, just under 95% were seen once, and the ten largest hold around 1.7%. The data were obtained in a study of T cell responses to AZD1222 COVID-19 vaccine. Germline V CDR1 and CDR2: SGDLS, YYNGEE. V gave up 4 bases and J gave up 9 bases, with 11 bases separating them. The CDR3 sequence is 12 residues long. The clonotype was recovered from an adult in good health. The gene calls are TRBV9 and TRBJ1-3; D is unresolved. Sequences were derived from peripheral blood, sampled on day 0 of AZD1222 vaccination. The CDR3 protein is CASSPLRGTIYF. The DNA of the CDR3 is TGTGCCAGCAGCCCCCTCCGGGGCACCATATATTTT.